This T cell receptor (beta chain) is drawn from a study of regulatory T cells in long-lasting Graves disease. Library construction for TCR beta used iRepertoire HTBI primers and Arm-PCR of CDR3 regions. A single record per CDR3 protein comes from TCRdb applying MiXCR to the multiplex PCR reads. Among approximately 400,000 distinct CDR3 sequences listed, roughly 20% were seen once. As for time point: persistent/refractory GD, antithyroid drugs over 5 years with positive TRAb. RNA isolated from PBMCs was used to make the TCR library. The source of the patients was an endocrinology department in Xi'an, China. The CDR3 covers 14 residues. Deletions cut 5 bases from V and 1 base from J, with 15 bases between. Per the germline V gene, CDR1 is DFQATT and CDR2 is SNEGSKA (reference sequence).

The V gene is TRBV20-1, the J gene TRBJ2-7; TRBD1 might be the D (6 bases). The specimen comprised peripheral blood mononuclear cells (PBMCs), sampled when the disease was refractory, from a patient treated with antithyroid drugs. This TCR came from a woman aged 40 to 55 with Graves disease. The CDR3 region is CSALMGARSYEQYF. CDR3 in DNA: TGCAGTGCTCTAATGGGGGCCCGATCCTACGAGCAGTACTTC.